The TCR beta chain described here comes from a study of blood T cell repertoires in COVID-19. Libraries were prepared by immunoSEQ multiplex PCR; TCRdb keeps only in-frame clonotypes and omits some of them. The sample yields 150,000 to 200,000 clones, 83% seen once. The CDR3 runs 15 residues. Per the germline V gene, CDR1 is LNHNV and CDR2 is YYDKDF (reference sequence). V was clipped by 6 bases and J by 7 bases, with 19 bases between them. Followed longitudinally, the Seattle patients had been enrolled during active infection. The sequencing sample was made of peripheral blood. This TCR was sampled from a woman aged 70-85 years with COVID-19, enrolled during active disease. V is TRBV15 and J is TRBJ2-1, with D possibly TRBD2 on 6 matching bases. The CDR3 here is CATSFGRDFFNEQFF. The CDR3 bases are TGTGCCACCAGTTTTGGACGGGACTTTTTTAATGAGCAGTTCTTC.